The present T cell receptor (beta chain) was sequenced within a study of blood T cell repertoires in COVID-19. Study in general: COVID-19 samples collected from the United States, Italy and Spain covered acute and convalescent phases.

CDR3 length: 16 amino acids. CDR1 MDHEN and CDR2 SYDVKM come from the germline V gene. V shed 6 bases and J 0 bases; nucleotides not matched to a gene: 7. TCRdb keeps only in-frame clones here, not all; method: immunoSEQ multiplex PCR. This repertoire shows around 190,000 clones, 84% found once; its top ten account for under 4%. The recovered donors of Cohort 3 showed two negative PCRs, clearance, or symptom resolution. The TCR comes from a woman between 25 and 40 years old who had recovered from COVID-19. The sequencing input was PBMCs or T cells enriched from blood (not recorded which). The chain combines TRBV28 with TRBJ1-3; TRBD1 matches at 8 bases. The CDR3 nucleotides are TGTGCCAGCAGGAACCCGGGACAGGTCTCTGGAAACACCATATATTTT. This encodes CASRNPGQVSGNTIYF.